A selection of T cell receptor beta chains follows, all from one sample in a study of T cells in Graves' hyperthyroidism and ophthalmopathy. MiXCR was run by TCRdb on the multiplex PCR reads, yielding one entry per CDR3 protein. The data contain some 600,000 distinct CDR3 sequences, 11% to 15% of them seen just once; the ten biggest clones take up 5% to 7%. Sample: blood. The receptors shown here come from a woman aged 30 to 39 with Graves' hyperthyroidism that later progressed to Graves' ophthalmopathy. Both conserved end residues are part of each CDR3.

j_call	v_call	cdr3_aa
TRBJ1-1	TRBV28	CASSPVLNTEAFF
TRBJ2-7	TRBV11-2	CASSLTLLEQYF
TRBJ2-7	TRBV28	CASSVIAGTVSYEQYF
TRBJ2-1	TRBV29-1	CSVDTGRRTADEQFF
TRBJ2-1	TRBV20-1	CSARAGTSGSTDNEQFF
TRBJ2-5	TRBV2	CASSEDGAGEETQYF
TRBJ2-1	TRBV3-1	CASSQAGTSGWNTQYNEQFF
TRBJ2-7	TRBV5-5	CASSLEGDSSYEQYF
TRBJ2-5	TRBV11-2	CASTQKGWETQYF
TRBJ1-1	TRBV30	CAWSLLGNTEAFF
TRBJ2-5	TRBV27	CASSPAELAGVETQYF
TRBJ1-2	TRBV27	CASSLDPRQGAYYGYTF
TRBJ1-1	TRBV6-1	CASSEEAPNTEAFF
TRBJ2-7	TRBV4-1	CASSQGQSSIYEQYF
TRBJ1-1	TRBV18	CASSPMGQGMNTEAFF
TRBJ2-3	TRBV29-1	CSVELQRRDTQYF
TRBJ1-4	TRBV9	CASSPPFATNEKLFF
TRBJ2-1	TRBV7-6	CASSSRLGRQNNEQFF
TRBJ2-5	TRBV10-3	CAISEGTGQETQYF